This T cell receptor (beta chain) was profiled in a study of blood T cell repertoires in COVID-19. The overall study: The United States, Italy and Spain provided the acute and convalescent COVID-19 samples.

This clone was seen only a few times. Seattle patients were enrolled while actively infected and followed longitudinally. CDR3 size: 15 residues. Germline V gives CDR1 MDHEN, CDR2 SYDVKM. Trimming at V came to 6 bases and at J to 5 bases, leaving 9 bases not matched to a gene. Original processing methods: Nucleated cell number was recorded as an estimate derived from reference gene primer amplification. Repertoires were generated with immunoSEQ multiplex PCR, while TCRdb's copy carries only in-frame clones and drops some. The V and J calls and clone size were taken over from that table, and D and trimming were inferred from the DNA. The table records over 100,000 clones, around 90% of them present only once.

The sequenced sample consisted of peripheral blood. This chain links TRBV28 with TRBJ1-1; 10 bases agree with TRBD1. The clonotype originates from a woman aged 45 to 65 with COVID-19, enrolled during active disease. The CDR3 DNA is TGTGCCAGCAGCCCCGACAGGGGGCGACGAACTGAAGCTTTCTTT. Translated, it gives CASSPDRGRRTEAFF.